Following are 20 T cell receptor beta chains from one sample sequenced in a study of cytomegalovirus exposure and HLA in healthy donors. A multiplex PCR was run with 60 Vbeta primers and 13 Jbeta primers. Repertoires were generated with immunoSEQ multiplex PCR, while TCRdb's copy carries only in-frame clones and drops some. The table has tens of thousands of clones, roughly 69% seen once. Source material: PBMCs. These receptors were collected from a woman in her thirties in good health and CMV-seronegative.

This sequence joins TRBV6-1 and TRBJ1-6; tentatively, D is TRBD1 (5 bases). V was cut by 3 bases and J by 5 bases, with 5 bases left in between. The germline V gene has CDR1 MNHNS and CDR2 SASEGT. The CDR3 extends over 13 amino acids. Here the CDR3 DNA reads TGTGCCAGCAGTGACAGGGATAATTCACCCCTCCACTTT. Amino acids: CASSDRDNSPLHF.

The gene calls are TRBV28 and TRBJ1-4; tentative D call: TRBD1 (6 bases). Germline V gene data show CDR1 as MDHEN and CDR2 as SYDVKM. This CDR3 is 16 amino acids long. Trimming stripped 4 bases from V and 0 bases from J, with 12 bases between. CDR3 in amino acids: CASSSPGQATNEKLFF. CDR3 DNA: TGTGCCAGCAGTTCACCGGGACAAGCAACTAATGAAAAACTGTTTTTT.

V is TRBV2 and J is TRBJ2-1; TRBD2 matches at 8 bases. V lost 5 bases and J lost 5; bases outside the gene matches: 8. The CDR3 contains 15 residues. The germline CDR1 and CDR2 sequences are SNHLY and FYNNEI. For the CDR3, the DNA is TGTGCCAGCAGTAGGGAGCGGGAGTTGCACAATGAGCAGTTCTTC. Its protein is CASSRERELHNEQFF.

The V gene is TRBV30, the J gene TRBJ2-7; 7 bases align to TRBD2. The germline gives CDR1 GTSNPN, CDR2 SVGIG (reference sequence). The CDR3 sequence is 12 residues long. J lost 4 bases, V lost 1 base, and 1 base had no gene match. CDR3 coding DNA: TGTGCCTGGAGTGACGGGGGGTACGAGCAGTACTTC. Amino acid sequence: CAWSDGGYEQYF.

The gene calls are TRBV5-1 and TRBJ1-2; no firm D call. This CDR3 comprises 15 residues. Germline V gene sequence: CDR1 SGHRS, CDR2 YFSETQ. Trimming pared 3 bases from V and 4 bases from J, leaving 16 bases between. CDR3 coding DNA: TGCGCCAGCAGCTCTGCATACTCAGGTTCCTATGGCTACACCTTC. Protein: CASSSAYSGSYGYTF.

This clone was detected only once. The rearrangement uses TRBV9 and TRBJ1-5; 10 bases fit TRBD1. Germline CDR1 SGDLS, CDR2 YYNGEE. The CDR3 has 18 residues. Unmatched junction bases numbered 9, after V lost 2 bases and J lost 1 base. CDR3 in DNA: TGTGCCAGCAGCGTGGACAGGGGGTCCCCATGGAGCAATCAGCCCCAGCATTTT. Its protein product is CASSVDRGSPWSNQPQHF.

V gene TRBV2 combines with J gene TRBJ1-2, with D maybe TRBD1 (6 bases). The germline V gene encodes CDR1 SNHLY and CDR2 FYNNEI. This CDR3 has 14 residues. V shed 5 bases and J shed 5 bases, with 15 bases lying between them. The CDR3 spells CASSREQGRYGYTF. The CDR3 DNA reads TGTGCCAGCAGTCGCGAACAGGGTCGGTATGGCTACACCTTC. Filled out from reference TRBV2 and TRBJ1-2, the complete variable domain reads EPEVTQTPSHQVTQMGQEVILRCVPISNHLYFYWYRQILGQKVEFLVSFYNNEISEKSEIFDDQFSVERPDGSNFTLKIRSTKLEDSAMYFCASSREQGRYGYTFGSGTRLTVV.

The chain joins TRBV7-2 to TRBJ2-3; D uncertain. Trimming pared 0 bases from V and 3 bases from J, leaving 4 bases between. Germline V gene sequence: CDR1 SGHTA, CDR2 FQGNSA. The CDR3 consists of 13 residues. The CDR3 is CASSLASTDTQYF. In DNA, the CDR3 is TGTGCCAGCAGCTTAGCGTCGACAGATACGCAGTATTTT. The variable domain in full, with the rest retrieved from reference TRBV7-2 and TRBJ2-3, is GAGVSQSPSNKVTEKGKDVELRCDPISGHTALYWYRQSLGQGLEFLIYFQGNSAPDKSGLPSDRFSAERTGGSVSTLTIQRTQQEDSAVYLCASSLASTDTQYFGPGTRLTVL.

The V gene is TRBV30, the J gene TRBJ2-5, with TRBD2 as a possible D gene (6 bases). This CDR3 has 13 residues. Germline V gives CDR1 GTSNPN, CDR2 SVGIG (reference sequence). Trimming pared 2 bases from V and 1 base from J, leaving 8 bases between. CDR3 in amino acids: CAWSRGSQETQYF. As DNA, the CDR3 is TGTGCCTGGAGTCGGGGGTCCCAAGAGACCCAGTACTTC.

The chain has TRBV7-2 and TRBJ1-1; 8 bases agree with TRBD1. Per the germline V gene, CDR1 is SGHTA and CDR2 is FQGNSA. This CDR3 spans 13 amino acids. With V trimmed by 4 bases and J by 7 bases, 5 bases remained unmatched. This chain's CDR3 is CASSSDRDFEAFF. The DNA for the CDR3 is TGTGCCAGCAGCTCGGACAGGGATTTTGAAGCTTTCTTT. Looking up the rest from reference TRBV7-2 and TRBJ1-1 gives the full variable domain: GAGVSQSPSNKVTEKGKDVELRCDPISGHTALYWYRQSLGQGLEFLIYFQGNSAPDKSGLPSDRFSAERTGGSVSTLTIQRTQQEDSAVYLCASSSDRDFEAFFGQGTRLTVV.

CDR3 sequence (DNA): TGTGCCAGCAGTGCCCCTACAGGTTTCTCCTACGAGCAGTACTTC. Protein product: CASSAPTGFSYEQYF. This chain joins TRBV7-9 and TRBJ2-7; D is perhaps TRBD1 (5 bases). This CDR3 contains 15 residues. Between the trimmed V and J ends, which lost 6 bases and 0 bases, there was a span of 15 bases. Germline V gene sequence: CDR1 SEHNR, CDR2 FQNEAQ (reference sequence). Full variable domain (remainder filled in from reference TRBV7-9 and TRBJ2-7): DTGVSQNPRHKITKRGQNVTFRCDPISEHNRLYWYRQTLGQGPEFLTYFQNEAQLEKSRLLSDRFSAERPKGSFSTLEIQRTEQGDSAMYLCASSAPTGFSYEQYFGPGTRLTVT.

A few counts support this clone. The rearrangement joins TRBV19 to TRBJ2-1; TRBD2 is a possible D gene (5 bases). Germline V CDR1 and CDR2: LNHDA, SQIVND (reference sequence). This CDR3 comprises 13 residues. V was clipped by 5 bases and J by 4 bases, with 9 bases between them. CDR3 sequence (DNA): TGTGCCAGTAGTCGAGGCGGGTACAATGAGCAGTTCTTC. This codes for CASSRGGYNEQFF.

A few counts support this clone. The rearrangement uses TRBV2 and TRBJ2-4; weak D call: TRBD2 (6 bases). This CDR3 is 12 amino acids long. Per the germline V gene, CDR1 is SNHLY and CDR2 is FYNNEI. V dropped 6 bases and J dropped 4 bases, with 7 bases sitting between them. The DNA for the CDR3 is TGTGCCAGCAGGGGACTTAAAAACATTCAGTACTTC. Translating it yields CASRGLKNIQYF.

The chain employs TRBV29-1 and TRBJ2-2; 7 nucleotides align to TRBD2. There are 15 residues in the CDR3. The germline gives CDR1 SQVTM, CDR2 ANQGSEA. V dropped 7 bases and J dropped 7; count of bases not matched to a gene: 15. CDR3 DNA sequence: TGCAGCGCCGTAAGGGGTAGCGGGTCGGTCGGGGAGCTGTTTTTT. This sequence encodes CSAVRGSGSVGELFF.

The rearrangement links TRBV30 to TRBJ1-4; 9 nucleotides match TRBD1. From germline, CDR1 is GTSNPN and CDR2 SVGIG (reference sequence). With 0 bases clipped from V and 7 bases from J, the junction kept 6 bases outside the gene matches. The CDR3 length is 15 residues. This CDR3 reads CAWSVGQGRIEKLFF. The CDR3 nucleotides read TGTGCCTGGAGTGTGGGACAGGGACGTATTGAAAAACTGTTTTTT.

This clone was seen only once. This chain connects TRBV19 to TRBJ2-3; D is perhaps TRBD2 (6 bases). V was trimmed by 7 bases and J by 3 bases, leaving 17 bases between them. The CDR3 is 15 amino acids. CDR1 LNHDA and CDR2 SQIVND come from the germline V gene (reference sequence). CDR3 nucleotides: TGTGCCAGTACTAGTCACCAGGAGGGAACAGATACGCAGTATTTT. Its protein is CASTSHQEGTDTQYF.

This clone is a singleton in its sample. V gene TRBV5-1 combines with J gene TRBJ2-2; tentative D call: TRBD1 (5 bases). The V end was cut by 0 bases, the J end by 6 bases, with 15 bases between. This CDR3 contains 16 residues. CDR1 SGHRS and CDR2 YFSETQ come from the germline V gene. The CDR3 region is CASSLGGRDRAGELFF. The CDR3 coding sequence is TGCGCCAGCAGCTTGGGCGGCAGGGATCGCGCCGGGGAGCTGTTTTTT.

This clone was found once. The V call is TRBV7-2, the J call TRBJ2-3; no clear D. Germline V CDR1 and CDR2: SGHTA, FQGNSA. V lost 5 bases to trimming and J lost 0 bases, with 3 bases between them. This CDR3 contains 12 residues. The CDR3 nucleotides read TGTGCCAGCAGCCTTAGCACAGATACGCAGTATTTT. It codes for CASSLSTDTQYF.

The V call is TRBV6-1, the J call TRBJ1-4; no reliable D call. The CDR3 is made up of 12 amino acids. Trimming stripped 8 bases from V and 12 bases from J, with 16 bases between. Germline V gene lookup returns CDR1 MNHNS and CDR2 SASEGT. This CDR3 is CASSGWAKQLFF. DNA of the CDR3: TGTGCCAGCTCTGGTTGGGCCAAACAACTGTTTTTT.

The rearrangement joins TRBV5-1 to TRBJ1-1; D unclear. This CDR3 comprises 13 residues. CDR1 and CDR2 from the germline V gene are SGHRS and YFSETQ. V shed 6 bases and J shed 4 bases, with 13 bases lying between them. As DNA, the CDR3 is TGCGCCAGCATGCCGGACCGGGGCACTGAAGCTTTCTTT. Translated, it gives CASMPDRGTEAFF.